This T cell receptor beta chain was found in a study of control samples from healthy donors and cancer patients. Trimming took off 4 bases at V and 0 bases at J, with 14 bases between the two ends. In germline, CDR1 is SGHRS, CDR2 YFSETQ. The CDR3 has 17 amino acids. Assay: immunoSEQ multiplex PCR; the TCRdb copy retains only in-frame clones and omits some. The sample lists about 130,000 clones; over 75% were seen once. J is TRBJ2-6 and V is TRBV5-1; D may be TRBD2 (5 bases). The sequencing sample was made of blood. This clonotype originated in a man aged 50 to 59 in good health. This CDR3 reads CASSLLAGLSGANVLTF. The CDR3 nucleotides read TGCGCCAGCAGCCTTCTTGCTGGACTCTCTGGGGCCAACGTCCTGACTTTC. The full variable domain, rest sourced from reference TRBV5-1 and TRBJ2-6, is KAGVTQTPRYLIKTRGQQVTLSCSPISGHRSVSWYQQTPGQGLQFLFEYFSETQRNKGNFPGRFSGRQFSNSRSEMNVSTLELGDSALYLCASSLLAGLSGANVLTFGAGSRLTVL.